This T cell receptor (beta chain) was identified in a study of OX40 agonist ivuxolimab in advanced cancers. Background on the study: Among those treated, three patients had partial responses, one with hepatocellular carcinoma and two with cutaneous melanoma.

For this clone: The antigen remains unidentified.

Germline CDR1 is MDHEN and CDR2 is SYDVKM. The CDR3 is 13 amino acids. Trimming took off 5 bases at V and 0 bases at J, with 7 bases between the two ends. Study-level findings and limits: Compared with others, partial responders at 0.1-3.0 mg/kg displayed clonal expansion among the lowest.

Sequencing was performed with immunoSEQ multiplex PCR; in TCRdb, only in-frame clones are kept and a portion is missing. Of some 57,000 clones detected, approximately 84% appear once; the ten largest clones hold 0.95% to 1.5%. This sample comprised CD4+ or CD8+ T cells sorted from blood, obtained in a trial of the OX40 agonist ivuxolimab. This receptor was taken from an adult with an advanced solid tumor such as melanoma, head and neck, liver or kidney cancer. The chain carries TRBV28 and TRBJ1-1; D call uncertain. The CDR3 loop is CASSRWLNTEAFF. The DNA for the CDR3 is TGTGCCAGCAGTCGCTGGTTGAACACTGAAGCTTTCTTT.